This entry features one T cell receptor (beta chain) sequence. The antigen is unknown. This entry comes from a study of shared clonotypes between healthy human individuals. Negatively enriched CD4+ T cells were divided by CD45RA into naive and memory. The CDR3 totals 13 residues. V was clipped by 10 bases and J by 7 bases; unmatched bases: 12. Germline V lookup: CDR1 SGHAT, CDR2 FQNNGV. Data came from immunoSEQ multiplex PCR; TCRdb stores just in-frame clones and leaves some out. The sample gives a few million clones, roughly 92% of which show up once; about 0.13% is in the top ten. Study results and caveats: Researchers found naive subsets generally carried larger estimated richness than memory subsets. Approximately 5.4% of naive CD4 clonotypes were common to a few donors. Few donors limited the genetic and exposure-history diversity represented.

The sample was naive CD4+ T cells sorted from blood. Subset specified: CD45RA+ positively selected. The chain uses TRBV11-2 and TRBJ2-5; 7 bases align to TRBD2. The receptor's source is a man younger than 35 in good health. The CDR3 nucleotides are TGTGCCACCGGGGCTAGCGGAGTGGGGACCCAGTACTTC. Its protein product is CATGASGVGTQYF.